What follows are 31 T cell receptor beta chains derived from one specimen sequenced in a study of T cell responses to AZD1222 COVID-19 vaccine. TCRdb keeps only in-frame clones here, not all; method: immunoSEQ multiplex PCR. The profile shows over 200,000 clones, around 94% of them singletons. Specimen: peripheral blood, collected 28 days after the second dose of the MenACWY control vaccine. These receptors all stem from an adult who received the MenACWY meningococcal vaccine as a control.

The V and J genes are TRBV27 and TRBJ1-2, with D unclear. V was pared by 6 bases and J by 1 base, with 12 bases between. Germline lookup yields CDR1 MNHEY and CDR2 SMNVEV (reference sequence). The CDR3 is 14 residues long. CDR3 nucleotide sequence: TGTGCCAGCAGCCCATTAGAGGTTAACTATGGCTACACCTTC. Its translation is CASSPLEVNYGYTF.

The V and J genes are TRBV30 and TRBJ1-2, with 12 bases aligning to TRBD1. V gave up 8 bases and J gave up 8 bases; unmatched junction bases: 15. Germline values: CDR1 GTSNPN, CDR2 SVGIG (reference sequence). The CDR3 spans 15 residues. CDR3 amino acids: CAAISGTGGLEGYTF. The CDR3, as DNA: TGTGCCGCCATCTCCGGGACAGGGGGCTTGGAGGGCTACACCTTC.

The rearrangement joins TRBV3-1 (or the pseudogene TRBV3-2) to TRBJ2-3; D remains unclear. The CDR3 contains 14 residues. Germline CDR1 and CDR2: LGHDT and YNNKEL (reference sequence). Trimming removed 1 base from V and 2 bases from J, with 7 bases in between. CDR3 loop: CASSQGPLTDTQYF. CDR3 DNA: TGTGCCAGCAGCCAAGGACCACTCACAGATACGCAGTATTTT.

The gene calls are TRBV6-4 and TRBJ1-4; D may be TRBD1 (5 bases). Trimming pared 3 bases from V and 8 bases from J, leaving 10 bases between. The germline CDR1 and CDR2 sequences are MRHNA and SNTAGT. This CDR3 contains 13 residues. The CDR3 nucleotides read TGTGCCAGCAGTGAAGGGGCGGGGGAAAAACTGTTTTTT. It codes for CASSEGAGEKLFF.

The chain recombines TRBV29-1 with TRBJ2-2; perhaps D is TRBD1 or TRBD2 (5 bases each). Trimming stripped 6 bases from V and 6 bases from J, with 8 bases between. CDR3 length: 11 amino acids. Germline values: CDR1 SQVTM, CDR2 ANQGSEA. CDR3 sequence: CSVRGPGELFF. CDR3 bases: TGCAGCGTGAGGGGACCCGGGGAGCTGTTTTTT.

CDR3 DNA: TGTGCCAGCAGTTTTCGGGACCGTACCTACGAGCAGTACTTC. Its translation is CASSFRDRTYEQYF. V usage is TRBV27 and J usage is TRBJ2-7, with D possibly being TRBD1 or TRBD2 (5 bases each). The CDR3 consists of 14 residues. The germline V gene encodes CDR1 MNHEY and CDR2 SMNVEV (reference sequence). The V end lost 3 bases, the J end lost 2 bases, and 11 bases lay between the germline ends.

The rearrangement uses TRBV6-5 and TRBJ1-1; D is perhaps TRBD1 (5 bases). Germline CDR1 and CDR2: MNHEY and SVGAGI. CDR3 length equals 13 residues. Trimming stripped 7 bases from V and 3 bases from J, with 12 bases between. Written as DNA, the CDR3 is TGTGCCAGCATCGGGGGGGAGGACACTGAAGCTTTCTTT. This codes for CASIGGEDTEAFF.

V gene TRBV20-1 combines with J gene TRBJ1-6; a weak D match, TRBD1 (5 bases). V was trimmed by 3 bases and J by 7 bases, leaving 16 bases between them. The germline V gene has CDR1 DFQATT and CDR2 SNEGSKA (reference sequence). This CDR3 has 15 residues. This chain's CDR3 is CSASGQGGGNSPLHF. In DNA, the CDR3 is TGCAGTGCTAGTGGGCAGGGAGGTGGGAATTCACCCCTCCACTTT.

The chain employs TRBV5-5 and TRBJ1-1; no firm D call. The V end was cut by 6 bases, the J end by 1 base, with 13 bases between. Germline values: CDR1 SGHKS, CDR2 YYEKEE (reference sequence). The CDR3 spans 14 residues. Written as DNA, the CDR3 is TGTGCCAGCATCGAGGGTCAGACGAACACTGAAGCTTTCTTT. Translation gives CASIEGQTNTEAFF.

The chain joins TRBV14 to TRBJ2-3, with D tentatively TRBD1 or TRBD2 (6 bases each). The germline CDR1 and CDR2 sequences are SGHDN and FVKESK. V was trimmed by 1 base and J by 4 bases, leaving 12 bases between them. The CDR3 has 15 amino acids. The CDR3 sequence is CASSQVWGAADTQYF. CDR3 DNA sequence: TGTGCCAGCAGCCAAGTTTGGGGGGCCGCAGATACGCAGTATTTT.

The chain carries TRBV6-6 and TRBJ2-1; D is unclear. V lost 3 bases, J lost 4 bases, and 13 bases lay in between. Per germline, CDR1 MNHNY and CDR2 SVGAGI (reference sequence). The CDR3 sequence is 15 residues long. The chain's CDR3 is CASSYNQQPYNEQFF. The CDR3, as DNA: TGTGCCAGCAGTTATAATCAGCAGCCGTACAATGAGCAGTTCTTC.

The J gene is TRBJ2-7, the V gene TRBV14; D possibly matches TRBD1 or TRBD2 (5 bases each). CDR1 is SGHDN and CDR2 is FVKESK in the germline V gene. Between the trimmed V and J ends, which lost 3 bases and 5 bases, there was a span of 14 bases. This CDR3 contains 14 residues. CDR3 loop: CASSHGYGANEQYF. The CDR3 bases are TGTGCCAGCAGCCATGGGTACGGGGCTAACGAGCAGTACTTC.

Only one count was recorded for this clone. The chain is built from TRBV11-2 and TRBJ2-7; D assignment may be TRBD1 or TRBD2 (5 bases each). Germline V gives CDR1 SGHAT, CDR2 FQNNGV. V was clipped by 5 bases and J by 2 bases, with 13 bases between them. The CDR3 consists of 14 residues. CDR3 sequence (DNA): TGTGCCAGCAGCGGGGGTAAAGGAGCCTACGAGCAGTACTTC. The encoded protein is CASSGGKGAYEQYF.

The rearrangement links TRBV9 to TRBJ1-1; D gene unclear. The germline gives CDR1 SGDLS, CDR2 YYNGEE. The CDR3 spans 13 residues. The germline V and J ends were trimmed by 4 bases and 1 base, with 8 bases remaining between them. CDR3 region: CASSRRQNTEAFF. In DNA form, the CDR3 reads TGTGCCAGCAGCAGACGACAGAACACTGAAGCTTTCTTT.

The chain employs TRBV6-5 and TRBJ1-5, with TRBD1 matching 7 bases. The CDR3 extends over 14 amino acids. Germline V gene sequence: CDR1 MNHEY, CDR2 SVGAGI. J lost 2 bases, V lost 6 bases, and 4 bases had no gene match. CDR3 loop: CASRNTGGNQPQHF. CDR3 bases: TGTGCCAGCAGGAACACAGGGGGCAATCAGCCCCAGCATTTT.

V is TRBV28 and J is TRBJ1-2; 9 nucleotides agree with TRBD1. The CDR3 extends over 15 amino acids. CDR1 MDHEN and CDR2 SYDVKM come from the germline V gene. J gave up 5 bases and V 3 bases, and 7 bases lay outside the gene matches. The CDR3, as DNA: TGTGCCAGCAGTTTGGTATTGGGACAGGGTTATGGCTACACCTTC. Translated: CASSLVLGQGYGYTF.

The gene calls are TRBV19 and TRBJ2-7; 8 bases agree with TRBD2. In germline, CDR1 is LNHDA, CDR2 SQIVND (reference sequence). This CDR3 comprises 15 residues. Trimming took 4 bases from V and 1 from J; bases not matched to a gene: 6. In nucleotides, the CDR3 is TGTGCCAGTAGTAATATGGCGGGGGGTTCCTACGAGCAGTACTTC. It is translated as CASSNMAGGSYEQYF.

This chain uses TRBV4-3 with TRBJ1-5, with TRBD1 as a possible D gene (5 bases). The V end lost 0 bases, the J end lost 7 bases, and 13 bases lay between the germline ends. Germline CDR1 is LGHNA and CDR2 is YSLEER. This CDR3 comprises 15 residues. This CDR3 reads CASSQEAHAGQPQHF. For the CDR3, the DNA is TGCGCCAGCAGCCAAGAGGCCCATGCAGGGCAGCCCCAGCATTTT.

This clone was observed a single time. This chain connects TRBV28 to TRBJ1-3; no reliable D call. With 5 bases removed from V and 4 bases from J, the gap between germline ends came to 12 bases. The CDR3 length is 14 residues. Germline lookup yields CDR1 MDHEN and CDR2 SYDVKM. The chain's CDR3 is CASSNGQLGNTIYF. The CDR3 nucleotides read TGTGCCAGCAGTAACGGCCAGCTAGGAAACACCATATATTTT.

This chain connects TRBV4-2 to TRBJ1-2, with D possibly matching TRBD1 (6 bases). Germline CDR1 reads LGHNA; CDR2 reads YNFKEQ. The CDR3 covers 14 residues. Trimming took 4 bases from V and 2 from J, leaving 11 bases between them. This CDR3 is CASSPRDTNYGYTF. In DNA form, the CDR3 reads TGTGCCAGCAGCCCGAGGGACACCAACTATGGCTACACCTTC.

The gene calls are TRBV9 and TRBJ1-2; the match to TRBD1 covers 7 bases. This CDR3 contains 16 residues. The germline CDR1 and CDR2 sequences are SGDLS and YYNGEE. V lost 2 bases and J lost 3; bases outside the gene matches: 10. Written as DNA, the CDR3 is TGTGCCAGCAGCGTGGCAAGCAGGGGGAGGGACTATGGCTACACCTTC. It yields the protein CASSVASRGRDYGYTF.

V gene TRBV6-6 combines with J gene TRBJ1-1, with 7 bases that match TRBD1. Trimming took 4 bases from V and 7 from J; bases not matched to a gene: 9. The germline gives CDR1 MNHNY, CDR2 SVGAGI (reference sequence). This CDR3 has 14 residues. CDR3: CASSSFTGEDEAFF. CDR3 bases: TGTGCCAGCAGTTCGTTCACAGGGGAGGATGAAGCTTTCTTT.

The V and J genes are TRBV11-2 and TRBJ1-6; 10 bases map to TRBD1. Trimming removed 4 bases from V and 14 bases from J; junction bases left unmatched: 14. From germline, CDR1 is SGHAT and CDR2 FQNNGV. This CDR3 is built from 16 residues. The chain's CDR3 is CASSSGFRDRGEALHF. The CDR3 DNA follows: TGTGCCAGCAGCTCCGGGTTCCGGGACAGGGGAGAGGCCCTCCACTTT.

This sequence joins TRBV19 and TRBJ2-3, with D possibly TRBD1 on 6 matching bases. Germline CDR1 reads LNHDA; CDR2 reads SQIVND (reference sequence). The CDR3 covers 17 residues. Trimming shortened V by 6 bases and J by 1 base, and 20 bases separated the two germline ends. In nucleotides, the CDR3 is TGTGCCAGTAGGGGCCGGGGACACGAGACGCGCACAGATACGCAGTATTTT. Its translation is CASRGRGHETRTDTQYF. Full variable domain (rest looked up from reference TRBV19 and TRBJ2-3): DGGITQSPKYLFRKEGQNVTLSCEQNLNHDAMYWYRQDPGQGLRLIYYSQIVNDFQKGDIAEGYSVSREKKESFPLTVTSAQKNPTAFYLCASRGRGHETRTDTQYFGPGTRLTVL.

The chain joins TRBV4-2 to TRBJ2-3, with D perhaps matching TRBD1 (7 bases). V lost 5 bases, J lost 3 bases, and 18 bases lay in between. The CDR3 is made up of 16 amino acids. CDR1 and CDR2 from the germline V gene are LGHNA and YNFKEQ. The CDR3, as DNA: TGTGCCAGCAGCGCGGAGGGGGCTCCAAGGACAGATACGCAGTATTTT. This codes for CASSAEGAPRTDTQYF.

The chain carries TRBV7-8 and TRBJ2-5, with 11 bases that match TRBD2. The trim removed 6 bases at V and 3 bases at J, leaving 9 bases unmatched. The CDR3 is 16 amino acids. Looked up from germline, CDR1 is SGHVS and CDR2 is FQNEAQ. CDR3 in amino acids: CASRHRQLAGEETQYF. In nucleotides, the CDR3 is TGTGCCAGCAGACACAGGCAACTAGCGGGGGAAGAGACCCAGTACTTC.

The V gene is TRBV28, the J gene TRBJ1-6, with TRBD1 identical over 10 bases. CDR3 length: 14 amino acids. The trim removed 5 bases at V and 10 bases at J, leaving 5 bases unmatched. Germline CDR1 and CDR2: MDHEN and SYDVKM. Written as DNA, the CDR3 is TGTGCCAGCAGTCCGGACAGGGGGACGTCACCCCTCCACTTT. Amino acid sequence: CASSPDRGTSPLHF.

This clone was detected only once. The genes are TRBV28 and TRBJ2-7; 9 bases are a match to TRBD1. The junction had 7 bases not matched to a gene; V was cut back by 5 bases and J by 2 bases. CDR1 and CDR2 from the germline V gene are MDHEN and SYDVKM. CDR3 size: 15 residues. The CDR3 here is CASSAPRDRAYEQYF. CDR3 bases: TGTGCCAGCAGTGCTCCCAGGGACAGGGCCTACGAGCAGTACTTC.

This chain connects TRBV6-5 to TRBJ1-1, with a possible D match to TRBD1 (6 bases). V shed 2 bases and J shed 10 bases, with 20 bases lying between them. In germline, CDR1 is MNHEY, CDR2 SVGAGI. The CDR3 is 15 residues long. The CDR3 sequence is CASSYPGDPNGGAFF. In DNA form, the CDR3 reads TGTGCCAGCAGTTACCCAGGGGACCCAAATGGTGGAGCTTTCTTT.

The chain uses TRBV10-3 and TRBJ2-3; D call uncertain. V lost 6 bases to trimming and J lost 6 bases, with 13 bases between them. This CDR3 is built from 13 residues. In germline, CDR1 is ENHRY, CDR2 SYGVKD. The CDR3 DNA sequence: TGTGCCATCAGCGCCTCGAGCGCGGATACGCAGTATTTT. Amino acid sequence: CAISASSADTQYF.

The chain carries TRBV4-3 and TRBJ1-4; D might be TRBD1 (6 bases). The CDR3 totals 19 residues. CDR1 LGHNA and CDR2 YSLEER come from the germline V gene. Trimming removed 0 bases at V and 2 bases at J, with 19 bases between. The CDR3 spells CASSQDGAGAGGTNEKLFF. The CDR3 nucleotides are TGCGCCAGCAGCCAAGACGGGGCAGGGGCGGGAGGGACTAATGAAAAACTGTTTTTT.